One and the same sample provided the 27 T cell receptor beta chains below, sequenced in a study of memory CD8 T cells in hepatitis C reinfection. As for time point: pre-reinfection, 55 to 20 weeks before reinfection detection. TCR sequencing was done directly ex vivo on sorted cells, without expansion in vitro. This table comes from immunoSEQ multiplex PCR, and its TCRdb copy is limited to in-frame clones, with some not included. The data hold 50,000 or so clones, with 85% to 90% observed a single time. Material: naive CD8+ T cells sorted from blood. These receptors were taken from a man aged 18 to 29 with hepatitis C virus infection.

The rearrangement joins TRBV7-9 to TRBJ2-5, with 7 bases aligning to TRBD1. V dropped 5 bases and J dropped 4; count of bases not matched to a gene: 13. Germline values: CDR1 SEHNR, CDR2 FQNEAQ (reference sequence). The CDR3 is 16 residues long. CDR3 loop: CASSGSLRQGGETQYF. DNA for the CDR3: TGTGCCAGCAGCGGATCGCTTAGACAGGGTGGAGAGACCCAGTACTTC.

This rearrangement joins TRBV11-2 to TRBJ2-2; 9 nucleotides match TRBD2. There are 14 residues in the CDR3. The germline V gene has CDR1 SGHAT and CDR2 FQNNGV. Trimming cost V 5 bases and J 5 bases; bases outside gene matches: 3. The chain's CDR3 is CASSPSGGTGELFF. In nucleotides, the CDR3 is TGTGCCAGCAGCCCAAGCGGGGGGACCGGGGAGCTGTTTTTT.

The chain is built from TRBV9 and TRBJ2-2; 10 nucleotides align to TRBD1. The V and J ends lost 3 bases and 4 bases, in that order; junction bases with no gene match: 6. This CDR3 has 16 amino acids. Per germline, CDR1 SGDLS and CDR2 YYNGEE. CDR3 sequence reads: CASSEGQGPLTGELFF. The CDR3, as DNA: TGTGCCAGCAGCGAGGGACAGGGGCCGCTCACCGGGGAGCTGTTTTTT.

The gene calls are TRBV4-3 and TRBJ2-1; TRBD2 might be the D (6 bases). The CDR3 runs 13 residues. V lost 0 bases and J 7 bases, leaving 7 bases between the germline ends. Germline-derived CDR1 and CDR2 are LGHNA and YSLEER. The CDR3 loop reads CASSQEEGNEQFF. For the CDR3, the DNA is TGCGCCAGCAGCCAAGAGGAGGGGAATGAGCAGTTCTTC.

This sequence joins TRBV10-2 and TRBJ2-1; 13 bases are shared with TRBD2. Germline-derived CDR1 and CDR2 are WSHSY and SAAADI. The CDR3 is 18 residues long. Germline trimming cut 2 bases from V and 0 bases from J; bases unmatched to any gene: 4. The CDR3 reads CASSEGTSGDYSYNEQFF. As DNA, the CDR3 is TGCGCCAGCAGTGAGGGGACTAGCGGGGACTACTCCTACAATGAGCAGTTCTTC.

This clone was detected only once. The chain combines TRBV19 with TRBJ1-5, with 9 bases aligning to TRBD1. This CDR3 has 17 amino acids. With V trimmed by 6 bases and J by 0 bases, 9 bases remained unmatched. Germline V gene sequence: CDR1 LNHDA, CDR2 SQIVND (reference sequence). The CDR3 nucleotides read TGTGCCAGTAGACCGGGACAGGGTGCTTATAGCAATCAGCCCCAGCATTTT. As protein: CASRPGQGAYSNQPQHF.

The chain employs TRBV30 and TRBJ1-2; D remains unclear. Germline CDR1 reads GTSNPN; CDR2 reads SVGIG (reference sequence). Trimming left V 3 bases short and J 4 bases short, with 21 bases between. The CDR3 is 16 residues long. In DNA form, the CDR3 reads TGTGCCTGGAGACCGATTCCGGGCCCCGAGGGCTATGGCTACACCTTC. Translation: CAWRPIPGPEGYGYTF.

In its sample, this clone ranks as medium-sized (0.01 to 0.1%). This chain joins TRBV7-9 and TRBJ1-2; weak D call: TRBD1 (5 bases). The CDR3 consists of 13 residues. Germline V lookup: CDR1 SEHNR, CDR2 FQNEAQ (reference sequence). The ends were cut back, 5 bases at V and 4 bases at J, with 11 bases in the middle. The CDR3 DNA is TGTGCCAGCAGCGGGGCTGATCTCTATGGCTACACCTTC. It is translated as CASSGADLYGYTF.

This rearrangement joins TRBV7-2 to TRBJ2-2, with 9 positions matching TRBD2. This CDR3 has 15 amino acids. The germline V gene encodes CDR1 SGHTA and CDR2 FQGNSA. Trimming took 4 bases from V and 6 from J; bases not matched to a gene: 6. CDR3 loop: CASSSGLAFSGELFF. The CDR3 coding sequence is TGTGCCAGCAGCTCGGGACTAGCTTTTTCCGGGGAGCTGTTTTTT.

The CDR3, as DNA: TGTGCCAGCAGTTATATCCGGGGATCAGCGGAGACCCAGTACTTC. It codes for CASSYIRGSAETQYF. The V gene is TRBV6-5, the J gene TRBJ2-5; D perhaps matches TRBD2 (5 bases). Germline V lookup: CDR1 MNHEY, CDR2 SVGAGI. The CDR3 totals 15 residues. V was trimmed by 3 bases and J by 5 bases, leaving 16 bases between them.

This clone occurred once. The chain is built from TRBV19 and TRBJ2-1, with 14 bases matching TRBD2. The CDR3 is 17 residues long. The germline gives CDR1 LNHDA, CDR2 SQIVND (reference sequence). The ends lost 8 bases at V and 2 bases at J; junction bases unmatched: 8. The CDR3 DNA is TGTGCCAGTGCCGGGACTAGCGGGAGTCTGGCCTACAATGAGCAGTTCTTC. Its translation is CASAGTSGSLAYNEQFF.

The rearrangement links TRBV11-1 to TRBJ2-5, with D unclear. Trimming took off 0 bases at V and 5 bases at J, with 13 bases between the two ends. Germline V gene lookup returns CDR1 SGHAT and CDR2 FQDESV (reference sequence). The CDR3 extends over 15 amino acids. The DNA of the CDR3 is TGTGCCAGCAGCTTAGCGGGCATCGCCAGGGAGACCCAGTACTTC. This gives the protein CASSLAGIARETQYF.

The rearrangement joins TRBV7-9 to TRBJ1-6, with D possibly matching TRBD1 (5 bases). Germline V gives CDR1 SEHNR, CDR2 FQNEAQ (reference sequence). Trimming removed 5 bases from V and 7 bases from J, with 9 bases in between. This CDR3 spans 13 amino acids. The CDR3 DNA sequence: TGTGCCAGCAGCGCACAGGAAAATTCACCCCTCCACTTT. Encoded protein: CASSAQENSPLHF.

The V and J genes are TRBV5-1 and TRBJ1-2, with 7 bases identical to TRBD1. Germline V gene data show CDR1 as SGHRS and CDR2 as YFSETQ. The CDR3 consists of 14 residues. V lost 1 base, J lost 6 bases, and 6 bases stayed unmatched. Here the CDR3 DNA reads TGCGCCAGCAGCTTGCCCGGACAGGCCGATGGCTACACCTTC. Protein: CASSLPGQADGYTF.

The V and J genes are TRBV7-9 and TRBJ1-4; 7 positions match TRBD1. The J segment lost 8 bases and the V segment lost 5 bases, leaving 11 bases of the junction unmatched. The CDR3 consists of 15 residues. Germline V gene data show CDR1 as SEHNR and CDR2 as FQNEAQ (reference sequence). The CDR3 here is CASSMDRLLEEKLFF. In nucleotides, the CDR3 is TGTGCCAGCAGCATGGACAGGTTGCTAGAAGAAAAACTGTTTTTT.

This chain uses TRBV6-1 with TRBJ2-7; 8 nucleotides line up with TRBD1. The CDR3 consists of 15 residues. Trimming cost V 6 bases and J 4 bases; bases outside gene matches: 11. Germline CDR1 MNHNS, CDR2 SASEGT. The CDR3 region is CASRVTGDATYEQYV. DNA for the CDR3: TGTGCCAGCAGGGTGACAGGGGACGCTACATACGAGCAGTACGTC.

This chain connects TRBV30 to TRBJ2-1; 14 positions agree with TRBD2. Germline V gene sequence: CDR1 GTSNPN, CDR2 SVGIG (reference sequence). The ends lost 1 base at V and 4 bases at J; junction bases unmatched: 6. The CDR3 totals 17 residues. CDR3 sequence reads: CAWSGGLAGDYYNEQFF. DNA of the CDR3: TGTGCCTGGAGTGGGGGACTAGCGGGGGATTATTACAATGAGCAGTTCTTC.

This chain links TRBV7-6 with TRBJ1-1, with 7 bases matching TRBD1. The CDR3 has 15 residues. Unmatched junction bases numbered 11, after V lost 5 bases and J lost 5 bases. Germline loops: CDR1 SGHVS, CDR2 FNYEAQ. This chain's CDR3 is CASSPDRAWGTEAFF. Written as DNA, the CDR3 is TGTGCCAGCAGCCCTGACAGGGCGTGGGGGACTGAAGCTTTCTTT.

The chain employs TRBV10-3 and TRBJ2-1, with a tentative D call TRBD2 (7 bases). The germline V and J ends were trimmed by 0 bases and 1 base, with 16 bases remaining between them. The germline CDR1 and CDR2 sequences are ENHRY and SYGVKD. The length of the CDR3 is 18 residues. Written as DNA, the CDR3 is TGTGCCATCAGTGAGTCCCGGGGGGCGTCGACTTCCTACAATGAGCAGTTCTTC. This sequence encodes CAISESRGASTSYNEQFF.

V gene TRBV19 combines with J gene TRBJ2-3; 8 bases line up with TRBD2. V lost 6 bases, J lost 0 bases, and 5 bases stayed unmatched. This CDR3 region has 15 residues. Per germline, CDR1 LNHDA and CDR2 SQIVND (reference sequence). CDR3 residues: CASSAVAGSTDTQYF. As DNA, the CDR3 is TGTGCCAGTAGCGCCGTAGCGGGAAGCACAGATACGCAGTATTTT.

The genes are TRBV6-5 and TRBJ2-3; D unclear. CDR1 is MNHEY, CDR2 SVGAGI, per germline. The CDR3 loop spans 16 amino acids. V dropped 4 bases and J dropped 0 bases, with 14 bases sitting between them. CDR3 region: CASSSTRESSTDTQYF. DNA of the CDR3: TGTGCCAGCAGTTCCACCCGTGAGAGTAGCACAGATACGCAGTATTTT.

The chain links TRBV4-1 to TRBJ2-2; unclear D gene. V lost 3 bases and J lost 1, with 12 bases in between. Germline CDR1 MGHRA, CDR2 YSYEKL. The CDR3 totals 16 residues. The CDR3 DNA reads as TGCGCCAGCAGCCAGCCCCTGTCGGGGAACACCGGGGAGCTGTTTTTT. Translated, it gives CASSQPLSGNTGELFF.

V is TRBV9 and J is TRBJ2-1; maybe TRBD2 (7 bases). The germline V gene has CDR1 SGDLS and CDR2 YYNGEE. V lost 3 bases, J lost 2 bases, and 15 bases lay in between. This CDR3 spans 16 amino acids. The CDR3 bases are TGTGCCAGCAGCGAGGGGGGGGGAGGCCCCTACAATGAGCAGTTCTTC. This encodes CASSEGGGGPYNEQFF.

The J gene is TRBJ2-7, the V gene TRBV11-2; TRBD2 matches 9 bases. Germline CDR1 and CDR2: SGHAT and FQNNGV. The CDR3 consists of 17 residues. V lost 4 bases and J lost 2; bases outside the gene matches: 12. The CDR3: CASSSGLVAGETYEQYF. CDR3 sequence (DNA): TGTGCCAGCAGCTCGGGACTAGTAGCGGGAGAGACCTACGAGCAGTACTTC.

Written as DNA, the CDR3 is TGTGCCAGCAGCACTACTAGCGGGGGGCAAAAGTACGTC. Encoded protein: CASSTTSGGQKYV. The chain recombines TRBV5-6 with TRBJ2-7, with TRBD2 matching over 12 bases. The junction had 7 bases not matched to a gene; V was cut back by 4 bases and J by 11 bases. The germline gives CDR1 SGHDT, CDR2 YYEEEE. The CDR3 is made up of 13 amino acids.

This rearrangement joins TRBV5-4 to TRBJ2-1, with 9 bases matching TRBD1. The V segment lost 2 bases and the J segment 10 bases; nucleotides outside the gene matches: 4. The CDR3 is made up of 13 amino acids. CDR1 and CDR2 (germline): SGHNT, YYREEE (reference sequence). The CDR3 sequence: CASSFAGTGEQFF. DNA for the CDR3: TGTGCCAGCAGCTTCGCCGGGACAGGGGAGCAGTTCTTC.

This clone has just one count. V and J are TRBV18 and TRBJ1-1; weak D call: TRBD1 (6 bases). The CDR3 totals 17 residues. Germline CDR1 reads KGHSH; CDR2 reads LQKENI. V was cut by 3 bases and J by 1 base, with 18 bases left in between. This chain's CDR3 is CASSPFGEGVQNTEAFF. The CDR3 DNA follows: TGTGCCAGCTCACCCTTCGGTGAGGGGGTGCAGAACACTGAAGCTTTCTTT.